The 28 T cell receptor beta chains reported below all come from one sample, sequenced in a study of cytomegalovirus exposure and HLA in healthy donors. Both 60 Vbeta primers and 13 Jbeta primers went into the PCR. Sequencing used immunoSEQ multiplex PCR; TCRdb keeps in-frame clones, though not all of them. The data show about 50,000 clones, roughly four fifths seen once. The sample was PBMCs. Every receptor here comes from a middle-aged woman in good health and CMV-seropositive.

This chain joins TRBV5-1 and TRBJ2-7; 8 bases are shared with TRBD2. V lost 0 bases and J lost 2; bases outside the gene matches: 4. Germline lookup yields CDR1 SGHRS and CDR2 YFSETQ. The CDR3 has 15 amino acids. This CDR3 is CASSLAVSGTYEQYF. The CDR3 bases are TGCGCCAGCAGCTTGGCCGTTAGCGGGACCTACGAGCAGTACTTC.

This clone was seen a single time. This chain links TRBV5-5 with TRBJ2-5; TRBD1 aligns across 7 bases. Germline CDR1 SGHKS, CDR2 YYEKEE (reference sequence). V gave up 5 bases and J gave up 1 base; unmatched junction bases: 2. The CDR3 runs 13 residues. CDR3 loop: CASRGDSQETQYF. Here the CDR3 DNA reads TGTGCCAGCAGAGGGGACAGCCAAGAGACCCAGTACTTC.

This clone was seen once. The J gene is TRBJ1-3, the V gene TRBV2; TRBD1 might be the D (6 bases). This CDR3 has 15 amino acids. Trimming removed 2 bases from V and 4 bases from J, with 12 bases in between. In germline, CDR1 is SNHLY, CDR2 FYNNEI. The CDR3 region is CASSERGGQGNTIYF. The CDR3 nucleotides read TGTGCCAGCAGTGAACGGGGGGGGCAAGGAAACACCATATATTTT.

The DNA of the CDR3 is TGTGCCAGCAGCCCGTTGACAGGGGTAGGGGCCAAAAACATTCAGTACTTC. Encoded protein: CASSPLTGVGAKNIQYF. The chain carries TRBV11-2 and TRBJ2-4; 8 bases are shared with TRBD1. Trimming took 5 bases from V and 1 from J; bases not matched to a gene: 10. From germline, CDR1 is SGHAT and CDR2 FQNNGV. The CDR3 runs to 17 residues.

This sequence joins TRBV18 and TRBJ1-1; weak D call: TRBD1 (6 bases). V lost 6 bases and J 6 bases, leaving 14 bases between the germline ends. This CDR3 has 13 amino acids. From germline, CDR1 is KGHSH and CDR2 LQKENI. CDR3 coding DNA: TGTGCCAGCTCCCCCAGGGAGGGGGCTGAAGCTTTCTTT. Encoded protein: CASSPREGAEAFF.

V gene TRBV6-1 combines with J gene TRBJ1-2; D is uncertain. The germline V and J ends were trimmed by 1 base and 14 bases, with 17 bases remaining between them. The germline V gene has CDR1 MNHNS and CDR2 SASEGT. This CDR3 contains 13 residues. CDR3 DNA: TGTGCCAGCAGTGAAGGCCCGGAGGCTCAACTTACCTTC. Translated, it gives CASSEGPEAQLTF.

The chain couples TRBV30 to TRBJ1-2; 8 nucleotides line up with TRBD1. Germline CDR1 and CDR2: GTSNPN and SVGIG (reference sequence). V shed 3 bases, J shed 7 bases, and the junction held 19 bases outside the gene matches. The CDR3 extends over 17 amino acids. The CDR3 DNA sequence: TGTGCCTGGAGCGCCTCCTGGACAGGGCTCCTTAGGGGTGGCTACACCTTC. It translates to CAWSASWTGLLRGGYTF.

The gene calls are TRBV7-3 and TRBJ1-1, with D hard to call. The CDR3 length is 14 residues. Trimming stripped 4 bases from V and 1 base from J, with 10 bases between. The germline V gene encodes CDR1 SGHTA and CDR2 FQGTGA. The CDR3 reads CASSSGVANTEAFF. CDR3 in DNA: TGTGCCAGCAGCTCCGGGGTGGCGAACACTGAAGCTTTCTTT.

This clone was observed a handful of times. This chain links TRBV28 with TRBJ2-1, with 7 positions matching TRBD2. The germline CDR1 and CDR2 sequences are MDHEN and SYDVKM. V trimming: 4 bases; J trimming: 7 bases; junction bases outside the gene matches: 10. CDR3 length: 15 residues. The CDR3 coding sequence is TGTGCCAGCAGTTCAGGACACGGGGGGAAAAATGAGCAGTTCTTC. Translated: CASSSGHGGKNEQFF.

This clone was counted a few times. This chain links TRBV18 with TRBJ2-7; D is perhaps TRBD2 (5 bases). Trimming removed 6 bases from V and 2 bases from J, with 14 bases in between. CDR3 length equals 14 residues. Germline V gene sequence: CDR1 KGHSH, CDR2 LQKENI. CDR3 bases: TGTGCCAGCTCCCCTAGCCACGGCACCTACGAGCAGTACTTC. Protein: CASSPSHGTYEQYF.

The chain has TRBV5-6 and TRBJ1-2; the match to TRBD1 covers 9 bases. The trim removed 1 base at V and 7 bases at J, leaving 2 bases unmatched. CDR3 length: 13 amino acids. Germline CDR1 SGHDT, CDR2 YYEEEE. DNA of the CDR3: TGTGCCAGCAGCTTGAAGGGACAGGGTGGCTACACCTTC. Translation: CASSLKGQGGYTF.

The CDR3 nucleotides read TGCGCCAGCAGCCAATCCGGGACAGTTAAGCGAAAACTGTTTTTT. It codes for CASSQSGTVKRKLFF. The chain joins TRBV4-3 to TRBJ1-4; 7 nucleotides agree with TRBD1. Germline V gene data show CDR1 as LGHNA and CDR2 as YSLEER. The CDR3 has 15 residues. Trimming took 2 bases from V and 10 from J; bases not matched to a gene: 10.

This clone has a single count. This chain connects TRBV11-2 to TRBJ2-3; tentative D call: TRBD2 (6 bases). Trimming pared 5 bases from V and 6 bases from J, leaving 18 bases between. The germline V gene has CDR1 SGHAT and CDR2 FQNNGV. This CDR3 spans 15 amino acids. This CDR3 reads CASSRNPGGADTQYF. DNA of the CDR3: TGTGCCAGCAGCCGGAACCCAGGCGGGGCTGATACGCAGTATTTT.

J is TRBJ1-1 and V is TRBV2; 7 positions match TRBD1. Per the germline V gene, CDR1 is SNHLY and CDR2 is FYNNEI. V shed 8 bases and J 1 base; nucleotides not matched to a gene: 7. The CDR3 totals 14 residues. The CDR3 DNA sequence: TGTGCCAGCGGAGAACAGGGGCCGAACACTGAAGCTTTCTTT. It yields the protein CASGEQGPNTEAFF.

This chain links TRBV28 with TRBJ2-3; D unclear. V was cut by 10 bases and J by 1 base, with 15 bases left in between. CDR3 size: 14 residues. Germline V gene data show CDR1 as MDHEN and CDR2 as SYDVKM. CDR3 in amino acids: CATLGLVGTDTQYF. CDR3 sequence (DNA): TGTGCCACCCTAGGCCTGGTGGGCACAGATACGCAGTATTTT.

The chain joins TRBV1 to TRBJ2-7; the DNA was not compared with TRBD1, the D call given in the table. TRBV1 is an annotated pseudogene. The CDR3 spans 14 residues. The CDR3 protein is CTSSLTGKGNEQYF. CDR3 DNA: TGCACCAGCAGCCTGACAGGGAAAGGTAACGAGCAGTACTTC.

The genes are TRBV19 and TRBJ1-5; TRBD1 aligns across 10 bases. The CDR3 spans 11 residues. Germline assignment: CDR1 LNHDA and CDR2 SQIVND (reference sequence). V lost 11 bases and J lost 9; bases outside the gene matches: 4. CDR3 sequence: CAGQGERPQHF. The CDR3 DNA reads TGTGCCGGACAGGGGGAGAGGCCCCAGCATTTT.

V and J are TRBV11-2 and TRBJ2-7, with TRBD2 matching 8 bases. CDR1 and CDR2 (germline): SGHAT, FQNNGV. V gave up 6 bases and J gave up 7 bases; unmatched junction bases: 11. The CDR3 spans 14 residues. The CDR3 reads CASRSSGGRGEQYF. In DNA, the CDR3 is TGTGCCAGCAGATCAAGCGGGGGCAGGGGAGAGCAGTACTTC.

CDR3 sequence (DNA): TGTGCCAGCAGCTTCGAAGGGGCCAACTATGGCTACACCTTC. This translates into CASSFEGANYGYTF. The chain recombines TRBV7-2 with TRBJ1-2; the D gene is possibly TRBD1 (5 bases). The CDR3 runs to 14 residues. V was trimmed by 3 bases and J by 2 bases, leaving 10 bases between them. Germline CDR1 reads SGHTA; CDR2 reads FQGNSA. Combining the CDR3 with reference TRBV7-2 and TRBJ1-2 gives the whole variable domain GAGVSQSPSNKVTEKGKDVELRCDPISGHTALYWYRQSLGQGLEFLIYFQGNSAPDKSGLPSDRFSAERTGGSVSTLTIQRTQQEDSAVYLCASSFEGANYGYTFGSGTRLTVV.

The chain carries TRBV6-5 and TRBJ2-7, with D maybe TRBD2 (7 bases). Germline CDR1 and CDR2: MNHEY and SVGAGI. The V and J ends lost 1 base and 4 bases respectively, with 11 bases between them. There are 14 residues in the CDR3. The CDR3 DNA follows: TGTGCCAGCAGTTACTTGGGGGGGCGATACGAGCAGTACTTC. The encoded protein is CASSYLGGRYEQYF.

The gene calls are TRBV7-9 and TRBJ2-3; 7 bases are a match to TRBD2. With V trimmed by 6 bases and J by 2 bases, 20 bases remained unmatched. Germline CDR1 is SEHNR and CDR2 is FQNEAQ (reference sequence). This CDR3 is 19 amino acids long. CDR3 DNA: TGTGCCAGCAGTTTTCCCTCGACGCCGGGACTACTGGCCACAGATACGCAGTATTTT. This encodes CASSFPSTPGLLATDTQYF.

V gene TRBV6-6 combines with J gene TRBJ2-2; D is undetermined. Germline lookup yields CDR1 MNHNY and CDR2 SVGAGI (reference sequence). This CDR3 spans 12 amino acids. The V gene lost 7 bases and the J gene lost 5 bases, with 8 bases spanning the gap. CDR3 coding DNA: TGTGCCAGCAATTCCGTTACCGGGGAGCTGTTTTTT. Translation: CASNSVTGELFF.

The chain joins TRBV5-1 to TRBJ2-1, with D perhaps matching TRBD1 (8 bases). Looked up from germline, CDR1 is SGHRS and CDR2 is YFSETQ. Trimming stripped 4 bases from V and 4 bases from J, with 15 bases between. This CDR3 has 15 amino acids. The CDR3 DNA reads as TGCGCCAGCAGCCCCGGACAGGGAGGGTACAATGAGCAGTTCTTC. Translated, it gives CASSPGQGGYNEQFF.

This sequence joins TRBV19 and TRBJ2-7, with 7 bases identical to TRBD2. Looked up from germline, CDR1 is LNHDA and CDR2 is SQIVND (reference sequence). V dropped 4 bases and J dropped 3; count of bases not matched to a gene: 6. The CDR3 sequence is 14 residues long. CDR3 in DNA: TGTGCCAGTAGTAGCGGGGGTGCTCTCTACGAGCAGTACTTC. Its translation: CASSSGGALYEQYF.

This clone appeared once. The chain is built from TRBV6-1 and TRBJ1-5; a possible D gene is TRBD1 (5 bases). CDR3 length equals 13 residues. CDR1 and CDR2 (germline): MNHNS, SASEGT. Deletions cut 2 bases from V and 10 bases from J, with 12 bases between. The CDR3 spells CASSENRREPQHF. The CDR3 coding sequence is TGTGCCAGCAGTGAAAACAGGAGGGAACCCCAGCATTTT.

The genes are TRBV15 and TRBJ1-6; 7 nucleotides line up with TRBD1. The CDR3 runs 15 residues. Germline loops: CDR1 LNHNV, CDR2 YYDKDF (reference sequence). With 3 bases clipped from V and 8 bases from J, the junction kept 7 bases outside the gene matches. CDR3 protein: CATSRNGQEDSPLHF. The CDR3 DNA reads TGTGCCACCAGCAGGAATGGACAGGAGGATTCACCCCTCCACTTT.

The V call is TRBV4-3, the J call TRBJ2-5; D gene ambiguous. CDR3 size: 14 residues. The germline CDR1 and CDR2 sequences are LGHNA and YSLEER. With 1 base removed from V and 2 bases from J, the gap between germline ends came to 8 bases. The CDR3 is CASSQGAIQETQYF. CDR3 in DNA: TGCGCCAGCAGCCAAGGGGCGATTCAAGAGACCCAGTACTTC.

This chain connects TRBV7-9 to TRBJ2-2; the D is unclear. Germline V gene lookup returns CDR1 SEHNR and CDR2 FQNEAQ (reference sequence). Trimming removed 1 base at V and 4 bases at J, with 10 bases between. The length of the CDR3 is 15 residues. In DNA, the CDR3 is TGTGCCAGCAGCTTAGGCCAGGTGGGCACCGGGGAGCTGTTTTTT. Encoded protein: CASSLGQVGTGELFF.